This T cell receptor (beta chain) was retrieved from a study of blood T cell repertoires in COVID-19. Study-wide context: Sources were T cells, B-cell-depleted T cells, or PBMCs; the material itself was cDNA or gDNA.

Assay: immunoSEQ multiplex PCR; the TCRdb copy retains only in-frame clones and omits some. The profile covers nearly 200,000 clones, with 70% to 90% appearing a single time and roughly 8.1% taken by the ten largest. This clone was picked up one time. CDR3 size: 19 residues. Germline V gene data show CDR1 as MNHNS and CDR2 as SASEGT. V dropped 1 base and J dropped 2 bases, with 24 bases sitting between them. The V call is TRBV6-1, the J call TRBJ2-7; D may be TRBD2 (7 bases). This clonotype originated in a woman under 30 who had recovered from COVID-19. The material sequenced was PBMCs or T cells enriched from blood (not recorded which). The CDR3 spells CASSEGGGYRDAHTYEQYF. CDR3 nucleotide sequence: TGTGCCAGCAGTGAAGGGGGAGGGTACAGGGACGCGCACACCTACGAGCAGTACTTC.